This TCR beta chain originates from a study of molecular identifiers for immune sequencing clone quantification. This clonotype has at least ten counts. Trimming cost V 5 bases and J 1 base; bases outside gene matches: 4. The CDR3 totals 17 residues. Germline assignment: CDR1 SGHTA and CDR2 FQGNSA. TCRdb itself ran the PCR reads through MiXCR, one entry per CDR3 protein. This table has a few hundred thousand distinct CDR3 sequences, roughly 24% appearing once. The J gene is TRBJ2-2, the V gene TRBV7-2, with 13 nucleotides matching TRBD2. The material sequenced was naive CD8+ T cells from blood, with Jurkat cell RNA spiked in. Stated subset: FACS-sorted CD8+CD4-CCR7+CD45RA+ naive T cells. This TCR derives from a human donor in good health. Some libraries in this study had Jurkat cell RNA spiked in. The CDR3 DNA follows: TGTGCCAGCAGCCTGACTAGCGGGAGGTTGAACACCGGGGAGCTGTTTTTT. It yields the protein CASSLTSGRLNTGELFF.